A selection of T cell receptor beta chains follows, all from one sample in a study of T-cell memory formation after mild COVID-19. TCRdb reprocessed the 5' RACE reads via MiXCR and lists one record per CDR3 protein. The table has a few hundred thousand distinct CDR3 sequences, roughly 9.4% seen once; the top ten hold 22%. Specimen: PBMCs or a T cell subset sorted from them (not recorded which). The receptors come from a man aged 18 to 30 who had mild COVID-19 (a few samples of this study predate the infection). Cell type and time point are not known. Both conserved end residues are part of each CDR3. The order of the fields is J gene, V gene, D gene, clone size, CDR3 protein, CDR3 DNA. D genes are given only for firm matches. Size values are once, few and many counts, or a class for expanded clones, and some rows have none.

TRBJ2-7 TRBV7-9 TRBD1 few CASSFDRGHRNYEQYF TGTGCCAGCAGCTTTGATAGGGGGCATCGGAACTACGAGCAGTACTTC
TRBJ1-4 TRBV12-3/TRBV12-4 . few CASSRGVETHPFF TGTGCCAGCAGTCGCGGTGTAGAAACCCACCCGTTTTTT
TRBJ2-4 TRBV7-9 . . CASSWSDLLVKNIQYF TGTGCCAGCAGCTGGTCGGACCTGCTGGTCAAAAACATTCAGTACTTC
TRBJ2-2 TRBV30 TRBD2 . CAWSGEAGGTGELFF TGTGCCTGGAGTGGGGAGGCCGGGGGGACCGGGGAGCTGTTTTTT
TRBJ2-2 TRBV5-1 . . CASSFSEGNTGELFF TGCGCCAGCAGCTTTTCTGAGGGGAACACCGGGGAGCTGTTTTTT
TRBJ1-1 TRBV29-1 . few CSARRGVMNTEAFF TGCAGCGCCCGACGGGGAGTCATGAACACTGAAGCTTTCTTT
TRBJ1-3 TRBV5-1 . few CASSPGTSSGNTIYF TGCGCCAGCAGCCCCGGGACATCGTCTGGAAACACCATATATTTT
TRBJ1-2 TRBV20-1 TRBD1 few CSARVVGTGDGYTF TGCAGTGCTAGAGTTGTAGGGACAGGGGATGGCTACACCTTC
TRBJ2-7 TRBV7-2 TRBD1 many CASSYGTGPYEQYF TGTGCCAGCAGCTACGGGACAGGACCCTACGAGCAGTACTTC
TRBJ1-1 TRBV28 TRBD1 few CASSLETGVGTEAFF TGTGCCAGCAGTTTAGAGACAGGGGTGGGCACTGAAGCTTTCTTT
TRBJ1-2 TRBV4-1 TRBD1 . CASSPGTARDYGYTF TGCGCCAGCAGCCCCGGGACAGCTCGGGACTATGGCTACACCTTC
TRBJ1-1 TRBV11-2 TRBD1 few CASSPRQGAGWNTEAFF TGTGCCAGCAGCCCGAGGCAGGGGGCGGGTTGGAACACTGAAGCTTTCTTT
TRBJ1-2 TRBV20-1 TRBD1 few CSAKTGTGVVYTF TGCAGTGCTAAAACCGGGACAGGGGTTGTCTACACCTTC
TRBJ2-3 TRBV5-1 . few CASSSAVATDTQYF TGCGCCAGCAGCTCCGCGGTGGCCACAGATACGCAGTATTTT
TRBJ1-2 TRBV7-9 TRBD1 . CASSYKQGQGGYTF TGTGCCAGCAGCTACAAACAGGGGCAAGGTGGCTACACCTTC
TRBJ2-3 TRBV6-5 TRBD2 . CASSYRGGMADTQYF TGTGCCAGCAGTTACCGGGGGGGGATGGCAGATACGCAGTATTTT
TRBJ1-2 TRBV30 . few CAWSVQGGYTF TGTGCCTGGAGTGTACAGGGTGGCTACACCTTC
TRBJ2-7 TRBV12-3/TRBV12-4 . few CASSPDYSYEQYF TGTGCCAGCAGTCCCGACTACTCCTACGAGCAGTACTTC